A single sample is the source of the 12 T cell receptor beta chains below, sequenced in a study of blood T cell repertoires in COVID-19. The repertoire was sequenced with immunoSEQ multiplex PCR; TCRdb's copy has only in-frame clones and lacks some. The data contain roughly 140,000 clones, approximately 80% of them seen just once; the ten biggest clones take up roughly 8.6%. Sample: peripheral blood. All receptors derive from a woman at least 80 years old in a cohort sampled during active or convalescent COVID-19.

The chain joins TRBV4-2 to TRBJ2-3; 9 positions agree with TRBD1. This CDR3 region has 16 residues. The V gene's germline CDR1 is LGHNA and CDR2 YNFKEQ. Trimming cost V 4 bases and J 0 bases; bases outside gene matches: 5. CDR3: CASSRWGQGSTDTQYF. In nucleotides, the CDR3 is TGTGCCAGCAGCCGCTGGGGACAGGGAAGCACAGATACGCAGTATTTT.

This CDR3 reads CASSSRAGDYGYTF. The CDR3 region has the DNA TGTGCCAGCAGCTCCCGGGCGGGCGACTATGGCTACACCTTC. This chain joins TRBV5-6 and TRBJ1-2; D is ambiguous. Germline V CDR1 and CDR2: SGHDT, YYEEEE. The CDR3 is 14 residues long. V was clipped by 3 bases and J by 3 bases, with 12 bases between them.

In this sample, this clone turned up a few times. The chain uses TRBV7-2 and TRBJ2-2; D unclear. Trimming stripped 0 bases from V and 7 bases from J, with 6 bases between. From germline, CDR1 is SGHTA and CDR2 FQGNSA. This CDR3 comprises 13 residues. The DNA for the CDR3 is TGTGCCAGCAGCTTAGCGGCTGGCGGGGAGCTGTTTTTT. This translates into CASSLAAGGELFF.

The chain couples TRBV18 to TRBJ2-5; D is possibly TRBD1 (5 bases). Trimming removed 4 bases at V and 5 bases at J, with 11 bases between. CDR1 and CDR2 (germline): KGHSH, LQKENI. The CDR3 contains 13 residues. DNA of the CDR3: TGTGCCAGCTCACTAGGGGCACGGGAGACCCAGTACTTC. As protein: CASSLGARETQYF.

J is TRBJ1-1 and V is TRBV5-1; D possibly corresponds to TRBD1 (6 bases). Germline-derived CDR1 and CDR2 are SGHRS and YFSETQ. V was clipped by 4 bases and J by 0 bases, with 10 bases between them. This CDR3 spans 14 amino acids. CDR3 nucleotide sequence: TGCGCCAGCAGCGCCGACAGGATGAACACTGAAGCTTTCTTT. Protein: CASSADRMNTEAFF. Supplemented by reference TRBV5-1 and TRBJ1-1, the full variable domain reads KAGVTQTPRYLIKTRGQQVTLSCSPISGHRSVSWYQQTPGQGLQFLFEYFSETQRNKGNFPGRFSGRQFSNSRSEMNVSTLELGDSALYLCASSADRMNTEAFFGQGTRLTVV.

CDR3 amino acids: CASSTPGHTNYGYTF. For the CDR3, the DNA is TGTGCCAGCAGTACCCCGGGACACACTAACTATGGCTACACCTTC. This chain connects TRBV6-2 or TRBV6-3 to TRBJ1-2; tentatively, D is TRBD1 (6 bases). Germline V gives CDR1 MNHEY, CDR2 SVGEGT. The CDR3 covers 15 residues. Trimming removed 5 bases at V and 0 bases at J, with 13 bases between.

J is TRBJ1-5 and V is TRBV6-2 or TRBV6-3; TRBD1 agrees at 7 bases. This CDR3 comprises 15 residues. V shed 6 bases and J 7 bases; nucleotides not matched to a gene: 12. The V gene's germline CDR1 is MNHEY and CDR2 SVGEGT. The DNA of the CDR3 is TGTGCCAGCAGCAATCTCGTCGACAGGGCCCAGCCCCAGCATTTT. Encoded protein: CASSNLVDRAQPQHF.

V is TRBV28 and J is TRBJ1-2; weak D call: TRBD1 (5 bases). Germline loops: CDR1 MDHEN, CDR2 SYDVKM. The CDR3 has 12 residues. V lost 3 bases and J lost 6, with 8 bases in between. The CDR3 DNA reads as TGTGCCAGCAGTTTGTTGGACAATGGCTACACCTTC. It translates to CASSLLDNGYTF.

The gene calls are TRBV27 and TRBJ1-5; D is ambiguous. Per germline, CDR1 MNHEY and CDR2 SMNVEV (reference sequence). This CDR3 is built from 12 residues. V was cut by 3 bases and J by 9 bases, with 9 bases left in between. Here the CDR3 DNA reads TGTGCCAGCAGTTTCCCCGGTTTGCCCCAGCATTTT. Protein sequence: CASSFPGLPQHF.

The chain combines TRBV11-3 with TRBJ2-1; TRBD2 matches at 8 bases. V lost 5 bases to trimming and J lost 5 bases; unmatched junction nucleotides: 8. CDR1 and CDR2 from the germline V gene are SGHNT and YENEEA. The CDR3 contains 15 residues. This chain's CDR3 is CASSAPGGFNNEQFF. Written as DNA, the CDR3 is TGTGCCAGCAGCGCGCCGGGGGGGTTCAACAATGAGCAGTTCTTC.

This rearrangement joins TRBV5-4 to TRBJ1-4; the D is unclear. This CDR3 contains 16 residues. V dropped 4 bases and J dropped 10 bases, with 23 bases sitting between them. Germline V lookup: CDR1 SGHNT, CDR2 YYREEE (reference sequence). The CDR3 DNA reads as TGTGCCAGCAGCCTGTGGAAGGCGGGGAGTCTGGGAAAACTGTTTTTT. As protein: CASSLWKAGSLGKLFF.

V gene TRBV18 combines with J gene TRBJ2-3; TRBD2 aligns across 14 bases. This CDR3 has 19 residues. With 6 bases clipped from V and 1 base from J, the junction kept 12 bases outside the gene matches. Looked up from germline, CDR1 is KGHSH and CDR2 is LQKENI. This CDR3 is CASSELGLAGGHGTDTQYF. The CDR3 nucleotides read TGTGCCAGCTCGGAACTAGGACTAGCGGGGGGCCACGGCACAGATACGCAGTATTTT.